A single sample is the source of the 20 T cell receptor beta chains below, sequenced in a study of blood T cells in healthy people across ages. Next came a second PCR, run for roughly 6 to 11 cycles, which used a sample-barcoded 5' primer along with a J-beta primer mix. TCRdb ran MiXCR on the 5' RACE reads and lists one entry per CDR3 protein. The data contain about 810,000 distinct CDR3 sequences, about 37% of them singletons. What was sequenced was blood. The origin of the receptors is a man younger than 35 in good health.

The rearrangement joins TRBV9 to TRBJ1-2; TRBD1 matches 7 bases. Germline V gene lookup returns CDR1 SGDLS and CDR2 YYNGEE. The CDR3 extends over 16 amino acids. Trimming at V came to 3 bases and at J to 3 bases, leaving 11 bases not matched to a gene. The CDR3 protein is CASSAGGGGGDYGYTF. In DNA, the CDR3 is TGTGCCAGCAGCGCAGGGGGAGGCGGAGGAGACTATGGCTACACCTTC.

The rearrangement uses TRBV15 and TRBJ2-3, with D possibly TRBD2 on 5 matching bases. V shed 2 bases and J shed 3 bases, with 15 bases lying between them. From germline, CDR1 is LNHNV and CDR2 YYDKDF (reference sequence). CDR3 length equals 16 residues. The CDR3 reads CATSRRPEPGTDTQYF. The CDR3 nucleotides are TGTGCCACCAGCAGAAGACCCGAGCCGGGGACAGATACGCAGTATTTT.

This clonotype was observed a few times. The J gene is TRBJ1-4, the V gene TRBV25-1; D is perhaps TRBD1 (5 bases). Germline values: CDR1 MGHDK, CDR2 SYGVNS. CDR3 length: 16 amino acids. Trimming pared 2 bases from V and 0 bases from J, leaving 10 bases between. CDR3 protein: CASSEGETATNEKLFF. CDR3 DNA: TGTGCCAGCAGTGAAGGGGAGACAGCAACTAATGAAAAACTGTTTTTT.

This clonotype was detected a few times. The V call is TRBV10-3, the J call TRBJ2-7; D may correspond to TRBD1 or TRBD2 (5 bases each). The V and J ends lost 3 bases and 3 bases respectively, with 12 bases between them. There are 14 residues in the CDR3. Germline V CDR1 and CDR2: ENHRY, SYGVKD. The CDR3 sequence is CAISDGTLIYEQYF. The CDR3 DNA reads as TGTGCCATCAGTGACGGGACCTTGATCTACGAGCAGTACTTC.

Notes on this clonotype: A much larger clone is a single base away; this may be a read error. V is TRBV12-3 or TRBV12-4 and J is TRBJ2-3, with D uncertain. This CDR3 has 16 amino acids. CDR3 protein: CVSTSWAQASTDTQYF. The CDR3 DNA sequence: TGTGTCAGCACTTCTTGGGCCCAGGCTAGCACAGATACGCAGTATTTT.

The chain uses TRBV4-2 and TRBJ2-2; D unclear. The CDR3 extends over 18 amino acids. From germline, CDR1 is LGHNA and CDR2 YNFKEQ. Trimming stripped 0 bases from V and 2 bases from J, with 16 bases between. CDR3 nucleotides: TGTGCCAGCAGCCAAGATATAGGGCAGCCGGACAACACCGGGGAGCTGTTTTTT. It codes for CASSQDIGQPDNTGELFF.

V gene TRBV28 combines with J gene TRBJ2-1; perhaps TRBD2 as D (6 bases). The CDR3 loop spans 16 amino acids. Germline V gene data show CDR1 as MDHEN and CDR2 as SYDVKM. Trimming removed 4 bases at V and 0 bases at J, with 13 bases between. Here the CDR3 reads CASSSPGGLSYNEQFF. Here the CDR3 DNA reads TGTGCCAGCAGTTCCCCCGGAGGGCTCTCCTACAATGAGCAGTTCTTC.

CDR3 region: CASSPGTGNVGELFF. In DNA form, the CDR3 reads TGTGCCAGCAGCCCCGGGACAGGGAATGTCGGGGAGCTGTTTTTT. The V gene is TRBV7-9, the J gene TRBJ2-2; 9 nucleotides agree with TRBD1. J was trimmed by 7 bases and V by 5 bases; bases with no gene match: 8. The CDR3 contains 15 residues. The germline gives CDR1 SEHNR, CDR2 FQNEAQ (reference sequence).

The rearrangement links TRBV12-3 or TRBV12-4 to TRBJ2-6, with D unclear. V shed 1 base and J shed 5 bases, with 12 bases lying between them. The CDR3 runs to 16 residues. The CDR3 is CASSLDRAQRANVLTF. CDR3 in DNA: TGTGCCAGCAGTTTAGACCGGGCCCAACGGGCCAACGTCCTGACTTTC.

There are many counts of this clonotype. The germline gene is not matched at one end of the junction; a read error may be the cause. The J gene is TRBJ2-1, the V gene TRBV20-1; 10 bases agree with TRBD2. Germline CDR1 reads DFQATT; CDR2 reads SNEGSKA (reference sequence). CDR3 length: 12 amino acids. Here the CDR3 DNA reads TGCAGTCCTAGCGGGGGAAACAATGAGCAGTTCTTC. Translating gives CSPSGGNNEQFF.

This clonotype was picked up many times. The chain links TRBV6-5 to TRBJ2-4; D is ambiguous. Germline assignment: CDR1 MNHEY and CDR2 SVGAGI. The CDR3 runs to 14 residues. The V end lost 11 bases, the J end lost 1 base, and 15 bases lay between the germline ends. DNA of the CDR3: TGTGCCCGCGAGGCGGCTACGGCCAAAAACATTCAGTACTTC. Translated: CAREAATAKNIQYF.

This clonotype has just a few counts. Here the CDR3 reads CASSLWGTGGYEQYF. In DNA form, the CDR3 reads TGTGCCAGCAGTTTATGGGGGACAGGGGGCTACGAGCAGTACTTC. The rearrangement uses TRBV28 and TRBJ2-7; 11 bases map to TRBD1. J was trimmed by 3 bases and V by 0 bases; bases with no gene match: 1. Germline V CDR1 and CDR2: MDHEN, SYDVKM. The CDR3 extends over 15 amino acids.

The chain has TRBV2 and TRBJ2-5, with unresolved D. Germline V gives CDR1 SNHLY, CDR2 FYNNEI. V gave up 2 bases and J gave up 6 bases, with 7 bases separating them. This CDR3 has 12 amino acids. CDR3 DNA sequence: TGTGCCAGCAGTGAACGGCGGAAGACCCAGTACTTC. It translates to CASSERRKTQYF.

This clonotype was observed a few times. The chain has TRBV3-1 and TRBJ1-1, with D uncertain. Germline V gene sequence: CDR1 LGHDT, CDR2 YNNKEL (reference sequence). V was clipped by 5 bases and J by 1 base, with 8 bases between them. The CDR3 extends over 13 amino acids. This CDR3 reads CASSFDENTEAFF. The CDR3 nucleotides are TGTGCCAGCAGCTTCGACGAGAACACTGAAGCTTTCTTT.

Points on this clonotype: Sequence at one end of the junction differs from germline and may be a read error. The chain carries TRBV7-2 and TRBJ1-2, with D perhaps matching TRBD1 (6 bases). The CDR3 length is 17 residues. Germline CDR1 SGHTA, CDR2 FQGNSA. CDR3 in DNA: TGTGCCAGCGGCTTAAGGGGGACGACAGACGTAGTGGGTGGCTACACCTTC. Residues: CASGLRGTTDVVGGYTF.

The CDR3 DNA follows: TGCGCCAGCAGCCAAGATTTTAATTGGGCGACCTACAATGAGCAGTTCTTC. Translated, it gives CASSQDFNWATYNEQFF. The V gene is TRBV4-3, the J gene TRBJ2-1; D not certain. The CDR3 length is 17 residues. In germline, CDR1 is LGHNA, CDR2 YSLEER. V was pared by 0 bases and J by 2 bases, with 14 bases between.

This clonotype was detected only a few times. The V gene is TRBV6-5, the J gene TRBJ1-6; tentative D call: TRBD1 (6 bases). The CDR3 contains 16 residues. Per germline, CDR1 MNHEY and CDR2 SVGAGI. The ends were cut back, 0 bases at V and 8 bases at J, with 14 bases in the middle. The CDR3 DNA follows: TGTGCCAGCAGTTACTCCGGGGGCGCTTCGGATTCACCCCTCCACTTT. Its translation: CASSYSGGASDSPLHF.

The gene calls are TRBV20-1 and TRBJ2-3, with a weak D call TRBD1 (6 bases). The CDR3 has 16 residues. The V end lost 1 base, the J end lost 5 bases, and 19 bases lay between the germline ends. Germline V CDR1 and CDR2: DFQATT, SNEGSKA (reference sequence). The CDR3: CSARGGTTLRVDTQYF. In DNA form, the CDR3 reads TGCAGTGCTAGAGGGGGGACAACTCTCCGGGTAGATACGCAGTATTTT.

V is TRBV20-1 and J is TRBJ1-1; D is uncertain. The CDR3 is 12 residues long. Germline loops: CDR1 DFQATT, CDR2 SNEGSKA (reference sequence). Trimming pared 6 bases from V and 2 bases from J, leaving 10 bases between. In nucleotides, the CDR3 is TGCAGTGCAGTGCGGCCCAACACTGAAGCTTTCTTT. This sequence encodes CSAVRPNTEAFF.

This clonotype has only a few counts. This chain uses TRBV28 with TRBJ2-1, with a weak D call TRBD1 (6 bases). Trimming shortened V by 6 bases and J by 7 bases, and 22 bases separated the two germline ends. Germline V CDR1 and CDR2: MDHEN, SYDVKM. This CDR3 has 16 amino acids. The CDR3 bases are TGTGCCAGCAGGTCCGGTGGGGGCATTTTGGGAAATGAGCAGTTCTTC. Protein: CASRSGGGILGNEQFF.